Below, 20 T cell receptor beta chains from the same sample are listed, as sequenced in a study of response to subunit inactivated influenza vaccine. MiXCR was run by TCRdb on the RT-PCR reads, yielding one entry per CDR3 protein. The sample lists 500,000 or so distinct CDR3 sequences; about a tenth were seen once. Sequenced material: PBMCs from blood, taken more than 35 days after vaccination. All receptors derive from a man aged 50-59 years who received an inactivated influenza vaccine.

The CDR3 here is CASSPDSLLEYF. The CDR3 DNA reads TGTGCCAGCAGCCCGGACAGCCTTTTGGAGTACTTC. The chain is built from TRBV7-9 and TRBJ2-7; weak D call: TRBD1 (6 bases). Germline V lookup: CDR1 SEHNR, CDR2 FQNEAQ (reference sequence). The CDR3 is made up of 12 amino acids. The V gene lost 5 bases and the J gene lost 11 bases, with 16 bases spanning the gap. The whole variable domain, filled in from reference TRBV7-9 and TRBJ2-7, reads DTGVSQNPRHKITKRGQNVTFRCDPISEHNRLYWYRQTLGQGPEFLTYFQNEAQLEKSRLLSDRFSAERPKGSFSTLEIQRTEQGDSAMYLCASSPDSLLEYFGPGTRLTVT.

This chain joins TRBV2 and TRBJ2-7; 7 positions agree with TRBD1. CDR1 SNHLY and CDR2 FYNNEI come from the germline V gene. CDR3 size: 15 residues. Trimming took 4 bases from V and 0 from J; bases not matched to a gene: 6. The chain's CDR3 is CASSGGTESSYEQYF. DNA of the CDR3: TGTGCCAGCAGTGGGGGGACAGAGAGCTCCTACGAGCAGTACTTC.

The CDR3 region has the DNA TGCGCCAGCAGCTACCGGGACAGGGGCAACGAGCAGTACTTC. Protein sequence: CASSYRDRGNEQYF. The chain has TRBV5-1 and TRBJ2-7; 10 nucleotides line up with TRBD1. V shed 3 bases, J shed 5 bases, and the junction held 5 bases outside the gene matches. Germline V CDR1 and CDR2: SGHRS, YFSETQ. The CDR3 sequence is 14 residues long.

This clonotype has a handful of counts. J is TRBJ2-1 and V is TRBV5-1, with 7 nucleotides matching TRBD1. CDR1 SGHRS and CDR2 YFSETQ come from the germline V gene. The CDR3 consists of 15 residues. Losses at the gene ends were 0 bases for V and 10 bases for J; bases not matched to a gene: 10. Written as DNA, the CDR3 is TGCGCCAGCAGCTTGGAGGGACAGAAGACTCAGGAGCAGTTCTTC. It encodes CASSLEGQKTQEQFF.

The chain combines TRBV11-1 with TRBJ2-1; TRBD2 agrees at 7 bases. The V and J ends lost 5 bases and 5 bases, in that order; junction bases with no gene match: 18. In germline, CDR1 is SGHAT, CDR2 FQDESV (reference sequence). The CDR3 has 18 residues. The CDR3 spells CASSPGAERGRRNNEQFF. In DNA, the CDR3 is TGTGCCAGCAGCCCTGGTGCGGAGCGGGGTCGGCGGAACAATGAGCAGTTCTTC.

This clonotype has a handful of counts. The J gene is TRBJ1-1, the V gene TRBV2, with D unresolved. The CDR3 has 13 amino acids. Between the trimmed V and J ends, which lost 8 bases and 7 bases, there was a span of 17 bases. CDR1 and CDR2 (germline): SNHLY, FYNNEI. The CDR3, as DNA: TGTGCCAGCTTTTCAACATATGAACGTGAAGCTTTCTTT. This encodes CASFSTYEREAFF. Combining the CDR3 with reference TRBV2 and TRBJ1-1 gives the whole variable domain EPEVTQTPSHQVTQMGQEVILRCVPISNHLYFYWYRQILGQKVEFLVSFYNNEISEKSEIFDDQFSVERPDGSNFTLKIRSTKLEDSAMYFCASFSTYEREAFFGQGTRLTVV.

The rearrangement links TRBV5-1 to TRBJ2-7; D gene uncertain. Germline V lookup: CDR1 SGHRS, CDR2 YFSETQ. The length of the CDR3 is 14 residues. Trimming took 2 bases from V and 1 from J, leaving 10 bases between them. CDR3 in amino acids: CASSFFQSSYEQYF. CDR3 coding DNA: TGCGCCAGCAGCTTCTTTCAGTCGTCCTACGAGCAGTACTTC.

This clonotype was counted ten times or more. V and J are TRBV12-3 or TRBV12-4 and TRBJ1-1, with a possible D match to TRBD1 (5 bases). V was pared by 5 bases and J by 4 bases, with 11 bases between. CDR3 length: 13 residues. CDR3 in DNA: TGTGCCAGCAGTCCGGTGGGGCGCACTGAAGCTTTCTTT. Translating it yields CASSPVGRTEAFF.

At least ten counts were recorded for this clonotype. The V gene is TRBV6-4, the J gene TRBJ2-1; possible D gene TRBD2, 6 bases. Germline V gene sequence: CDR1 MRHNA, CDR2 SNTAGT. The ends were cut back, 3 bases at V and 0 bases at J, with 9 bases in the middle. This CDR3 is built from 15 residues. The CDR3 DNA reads TGTGCCAGCAGTGAGGCGGGAAACTCCTACAATGAGCAGTTCTTC. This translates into CASSEAGNSYNEQFF.

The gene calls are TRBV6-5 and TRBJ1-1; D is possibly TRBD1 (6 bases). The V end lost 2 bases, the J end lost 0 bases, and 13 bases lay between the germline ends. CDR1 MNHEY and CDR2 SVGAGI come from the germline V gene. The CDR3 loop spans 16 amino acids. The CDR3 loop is CASSYDLTGMNTEAFF. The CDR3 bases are TGTGCCAGCAGTTACGATCTTACAGGGATGAACACTGAAGCTTTCTTT.

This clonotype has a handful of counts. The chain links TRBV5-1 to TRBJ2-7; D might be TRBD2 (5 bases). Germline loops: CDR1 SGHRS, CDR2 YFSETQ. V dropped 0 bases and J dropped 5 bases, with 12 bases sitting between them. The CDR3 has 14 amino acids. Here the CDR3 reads CASSLAPGSHEQYF. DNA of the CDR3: TGCGCCAGCAGCTTGGCCCCGGGGAGCCACGAGCAGTACTTC.

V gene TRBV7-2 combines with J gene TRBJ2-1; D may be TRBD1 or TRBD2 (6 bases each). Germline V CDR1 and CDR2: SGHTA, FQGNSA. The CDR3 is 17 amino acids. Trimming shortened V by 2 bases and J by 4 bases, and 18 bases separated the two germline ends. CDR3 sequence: CASSLLSGGARYNEQFF. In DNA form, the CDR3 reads TGTGCCAGCAGCTTATTGTCCGGGGGCGCCCGGTACAATGAGCAGTTCTTC.

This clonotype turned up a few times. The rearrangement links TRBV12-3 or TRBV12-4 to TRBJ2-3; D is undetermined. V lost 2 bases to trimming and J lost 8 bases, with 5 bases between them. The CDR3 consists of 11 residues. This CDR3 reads CASSLKGTQYF. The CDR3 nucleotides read TGTGCCAGCAGTTTAAAGGGTACGCAGTATTTT.

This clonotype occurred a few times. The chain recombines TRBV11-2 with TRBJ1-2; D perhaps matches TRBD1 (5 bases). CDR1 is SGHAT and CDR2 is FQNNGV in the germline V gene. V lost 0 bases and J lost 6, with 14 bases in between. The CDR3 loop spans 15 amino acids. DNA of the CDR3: TGTGCCAGCAGCTTAGATTCCCGGGGCTTACATGGCTACACCTTC. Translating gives CASSLDSRGLHGYTF.

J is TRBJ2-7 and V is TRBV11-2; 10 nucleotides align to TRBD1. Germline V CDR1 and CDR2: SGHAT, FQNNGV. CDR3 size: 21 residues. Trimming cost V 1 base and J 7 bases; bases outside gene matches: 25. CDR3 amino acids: CASSLGLFGTGVSGRLREQYF. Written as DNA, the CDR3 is TGTGCCAGCAGCTTAGGTCTCTTTGGGACAGGGGTAAGCGGCCGTCTTCGGGAGCAGTACTTC.

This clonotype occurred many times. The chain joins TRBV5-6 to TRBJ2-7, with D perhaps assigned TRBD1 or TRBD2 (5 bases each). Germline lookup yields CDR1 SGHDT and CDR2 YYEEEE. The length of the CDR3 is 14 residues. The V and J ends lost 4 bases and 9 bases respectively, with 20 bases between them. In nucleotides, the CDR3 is TGTGCCAGCAGCCACCGGGACGGCCCGATGGGGCAGTACTTC. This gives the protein CASSHRDGPMGQYF.

The CDR3 region is CATRRDSSTDTQYF. CDR3 nucleotide sequence: TGCGCCACCCGACGGGACAGTAGCACAGATACGCAGTATTTT. J is TRBJ2-3 and V is TRBV4-1, with 7 bases matching TRBD1. There are 14 residues in the CDR3. In germline, CDR1 is MGHRA, CDR2 YSYEKL. V lost 10 bases and J lost 0; bases outside the gene matches: 7.

CDR3 amino acids: CAISESTQPRTRTYEQYF. CDR3 nucleotide sequence: TGTGCCATCAGTGAGTCGACACAACCGAGGACAAGGACTTACGAGCAGTACTTC. The chain carries TRBV10-3 and TRBJ2-7, with D tentatively TRBD1 or TRBD2 (5 bases each). Germline CDR1 ENHRY, CDR2 SYGVKD. V gave up 0 bases and J gave up 4 bases, with 22 bases separating them. The CDR3 contains 18 residues.

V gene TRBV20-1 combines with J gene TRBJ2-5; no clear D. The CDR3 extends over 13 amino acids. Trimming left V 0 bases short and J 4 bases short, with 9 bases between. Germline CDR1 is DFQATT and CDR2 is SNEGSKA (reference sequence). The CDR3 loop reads CSARDAAGETQYF. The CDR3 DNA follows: TGCAGTGCTAGAGATGCAGCCGGAGAGACCCAGTACTTC.

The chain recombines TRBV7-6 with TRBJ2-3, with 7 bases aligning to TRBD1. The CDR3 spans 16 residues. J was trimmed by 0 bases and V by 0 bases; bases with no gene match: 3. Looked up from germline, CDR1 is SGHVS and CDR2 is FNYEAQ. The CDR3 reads CASSLAGQTSTDTQYF. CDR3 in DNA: TGTGCCAGCAGCTTAGCGGGACAGACTAGCACAGATACGCAGTATTTT.